The sequence of this T cell receptor beta chain was determined in a study of shared T cell receptors in the human thymus. The CDR3 length is 17 residues. V was clipped by 0 bases and J by 0 bases, with 11 bases between them. From germline, CDR1 is SGHDN and CDR2 FVKESK. TCRdb's table, derived via immunoSEQ multiplex PCR, lists solely in-frame clones and lacks some. The sample shows 640,000 or so clones, around 87% of them seen only once. This same sample was also part of a study on human thymus T cells. According to that study: Thymus tissue was removed during corrective cardiac surgery.

This clonotype originated in a boy under three years old with a congenital heart defect. Sequencing was done on a sample of thymocytes. This chain joins TRBV14 and TRBJ2-2; tentative D call: TRBD2 (6 bases). This chain's CDR3 is CASSQDQRRANTGELFF. The CDR3 bases are TGTGCCAGCAGCCAAGATCAGCGGAGGGCGAACACCGGGGAGCTGTTTTTT.